Listed below are T cell receptor beta chains from one sample, sequenced in a study of human T cells and chemical hapten exposure. TCRdb analysed the RACE reads with MiXCR anew, one entry per CDR3 protein. Of under 400,000 distinct CDR3 sequences listed, more than 4.5% are singletons. The specimen comprised whole blood, sampled in connection with sensitization to the hapten diphenylcyclopropenone (DPC). These receptors were taken from a woman in her fifties or sixties with alopecia areata. Some clones in this sample may be carry-over from other donors' samples. Each CDR3 is given with its conserved first and last residue. D genes are given only for firm matches. Size is stated for part of the rows, as once, few or many counts, or as a class when the clone is expanded.

>many|TRBV7-2|.|TRBJ1-5
CASSLGGYNQPQHF
TGTGCCAGCAGCTTAGGCGGATACAATCAGCCCCAGCATTTT
>few|TRBV5-6|.|TRBJ1-2
CASSLDQYGYTF
TGTGCCAGCAGCTTGGACCAGTATGGCTACACCTTC
>.|TRBV7-9|.|TRBJ2-2
CASSLVWQVNTGELFF
TGTGCCAGCAGCTTAGTCTGGCAGGTTAACACCGGGGAGCTGTTTTTT
>many|TRBV6-2/TRBV6-3|.|TRBJ1-5
CASSYGASNQPQHF
TGTGCCAGCAGTTATGGGGCTAGCAATCAGCCCCAGCATTTT
>few|TRBV12-3/TRBV12-4|.|TRBJ1-6
CAWGGGGSPLHF
TGTGCCTGGGGGGGCGGAGGATCACCCCTCCACTTT
>few|TRBV20-1|TRBD1|TRBJ1-5
CSASQQGRQPQHF
TGCAGTGCTAGCCAACAGGGGAGGCAGCCCCAGCATTTT
>few|TRBV18|.|TRBJ2-7
CASSPLRSSYEQYF
TGTGCCAGCTCACCACTTAGGAGCTCCTACGAGCAGTACTTC
>many|TRBV7-6|TRBD2|TRBJ2-1
CASSLSGSVDEQFF
TGTGCCAGCAGCTTAAGCGGGAGCGTCGATGAGCAGTTCTTC
>many|TRBV6-5|TRBD2|TRBJ2-1
CASSYFRGTRDNEQFF
TGTGCCAGCAGTTATTTCCGCGGGACTAGGGACAATGAGCAGTTCTTC
>few|TRBV24-1|TRBD1|TRBJ1-1
CATSGSDRMNTEAFF
TGTGCCACCAGTGGTTCGGACAGGATGAACACTGAAGCTTTCTTT
>.|TRBV7-2|TRBD1|TRBJ1-6
CASSPRGPGDNSPLHF
TGTGCCAGCAGCCCTAGGGGGCCAGGCGATAATTCACCCCTCCACTTT
>many|TRBV29-1|TRBD2|TRBJ2-3
CSVASGATTDTQYF
TGCAGCGTTGCGAGCGGGGCGACCACAGATACGCAGTATTTT
>many|TRBV29-1|.|TRBJ1-1
CSDEHSPMGEAFF
TGCAGCGACGAACACTCTCCTATGGGTGAAGCTTTCTTT
>few|TRBV7-2|TRBD2|TRBJ2-1
CASSLEGTNFHNEQFF
TGTGCCAGCAGCTTAGAAGGGACTAATTTTCACAATGAGCAGTTCTTC
>few|TRBV4-3|.|TRBJ1-6
CASSQDYRTNSPLHF
TGCGCCAGCAGCCAAGATTACAGAACAAATTCACCCCTCCACTTT
>many|TRBV15|.|TRBJ2-1
CATSNRPSSYNEQFF
TGTGCCACCAGCAACCGCCCGAGCTCCTACAATGAGCAGTTCTTC
>.|TRBV4-2|.|TRBJ1-2
CASSQDTHEDYGYTF
TGTGCCAGCAGCCAAGATACTCATGAGGACTATGGCTACACCTTC
>.|TRBV2|.|TRBJ2-5
CASSSPGKETQYF
TGTGCCAGCAGTTCGCCCGGTAAAGAGACCCAGTACTTC
>many|TRBV12-3/TRBV12-4|TRBD1|TRBJ2-4
CASSLGQGENIQYF
TGTGCCAGCAGTTTAGGGCAGGGGGAAAACATTCAGTACTTC
>few|TRBV6-2/TRBV6-3|.|TRBJ2-3
CASSYDPGVQYF
TGTGCCAGCAGTTACGATCCCGGGGTGCAGTATTTT
>few|TRBV10-3|TRBD2|TRBJ2-3
CAISERVAGVDPGDTQYF
TGTGCCATCAGTGAGCGAGTAGCGGGGGTCGACCCGGGGGATACGCAGTATTTT
>.|TRBV7-2|.|TRBJ2-5
CASSPRPGETQYF
TGTGCCAGCAGCCCCCGCCCCGGGGAGACCCAGTACTTC
>many|TRBV27|TRBD1|TRBJ2-7
CASSRQGPYEQYF
TGTGCCAGCAGTAGACAGGGGCCCTACGAGCAGTACTTC
>many|TRBV6-5|.|TRBJ1-5
CASRGSEEPQHF
TGTGCCAGCAGGGGCTCCGAGGAGCCCCAGCATTTT
>few|TRBV7-8|TRBD1|TRBJ1-1
CASSPGTGTGTEAFF
TGTGCCAGCAGCCCTGGGACAGGGACTGGAACTGAAGCTTTCTTT
>few|TRBV20-1|.|TRBJ2-7
CSAYRANTGEQYF
TGCAGTGCTTACAGGGCTAATACTGGGGAGCAGTACTTC
>many|TRBV9|.|TRBJ2-1
CASSGGPAHEQFF
TGTGCCAGCAGCGGGGGACCCGCTCATGAGCAGTTCTTC
>many|TRBV6-2/TRBV6-3|TRBD2|TRBJ2-1
CASSRAVGRAGNEQFF
TGTGCCAGCTCCCGTGCTGTCGGGAGGGCCGGGAATGAGCAGTTCTTC
>many|TRBV5-1|TRBD1|TRBJ1-1
CASSHTQGTGNTEAFF
TGCGCCAGCAGCCACACGCAGGGGACAGGGAACACTGAAGCTTTCTTT
>.|TRBV3-1|.|TRBJ1-5
CASSHSLERQPQHF
TGTGCCAGCAGCCACAGTTTAGAGAGACAGCCCCAGCATTTT
>.|TRBV6-1|TRBD2|TRBJ2-3
CASSEGAGAYLDTQYF
TGTGCCAGCAGTGAGGGAGCGGGGGCCTACTTAGATACGCAGTATTTT
>.|TRBV2|.|TRBJ1-2
CASSRGLANYGYTF
TGTGCCAGCAGCCGAGGGCTAGCTAACTATGGCTACACCTTC
>.|TRBV20-1|.|TRBJ2-2
CSASPRGWTGELFF
TGCAGTGCCAGTCCCAGGGGCTGGACCGGGGAGCTGTTTTTT
>many|TRBV7-9|TRBD2|TRBJ2-1
CASSLIALAGYNEQFF
TGTGCCAGCAGCTTAATTGCACTAGCGGGCTACAATGAGCAGTTCTTC
>few|TRBV18|.|TRBJ1-4
CASSRDIPTNEKLFF
TGTGCCAGCTCCCGGGACATCCCAACTAATGAAAAACTGTTTTTT